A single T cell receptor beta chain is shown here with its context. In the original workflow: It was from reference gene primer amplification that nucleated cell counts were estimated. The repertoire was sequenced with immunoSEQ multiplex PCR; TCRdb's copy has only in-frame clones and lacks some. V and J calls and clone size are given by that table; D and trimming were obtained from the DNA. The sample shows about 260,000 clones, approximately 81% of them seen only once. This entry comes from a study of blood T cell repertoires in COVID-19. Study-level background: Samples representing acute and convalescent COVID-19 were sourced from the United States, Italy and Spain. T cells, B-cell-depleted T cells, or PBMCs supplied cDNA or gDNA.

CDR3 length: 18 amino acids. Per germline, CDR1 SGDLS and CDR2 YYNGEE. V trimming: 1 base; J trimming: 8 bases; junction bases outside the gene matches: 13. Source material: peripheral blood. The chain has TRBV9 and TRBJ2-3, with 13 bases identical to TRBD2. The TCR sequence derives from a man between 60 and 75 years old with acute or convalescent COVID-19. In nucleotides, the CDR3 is TGTGCCAGCAGCGTAATCCCTACAACTAGCGGGGGGGCTGGTACGCAGTATTTT. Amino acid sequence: CASSVIPTTSGGAGTQYF.